These 29 T cell receptor beta chains came from one sample sequenced in a study of regulatory T cells in long-lasting Graves disease. Sample time point: newly diagnosed GD, antithyroid drugs for less than 3 months. The TCR library was made from RNA extracted from PBMCs. CDR3-region Arm-PCR and iRepertoire HTBI primers produced the TCR beta libraries. TCRdb analysed the multiplex PCR reads with MiXCR anew, one entry per CDR3 protein. The data hold approximately 390,000 distinct CDR3 sequences, with around 15% observed a single time. These sequences were also reported in another study, on T cells in Graves' hyperthyroidism and ophthalmopathy.

The starting material was peripheral blood mononuclear cells (PBMCs), obtained at new diagnosis, from a patient treated with antithyroid drugs. These receptor sequences come from a woman aged 18-29 years with Graves disease.

As concerns this clonotype: The junction and the germline gene differ at one end; a read error may be behind it. The chain employs TRBV5-5 and TRBJ2-1; the D call may be TRBD1 or TRBD2 (6 bases each). Germline CDR1 reads SGHKS; CDR2 reads YYEKEE (reference sequence). CDR3 size: 18 residues. The CDR3 sequence: CASSLAPGGSGSYNDQFF. CDR3 in DNA: TGTGCCAGCAGCTTGGCCCCCGGGGGCAGCGGCTCCTACAATGATCAGTTCTTC.

V and J are TRBV5-6 and TRBJ1-2; no reliable D call. The V end was cut by 4 bases, the J end by 6 bases, with 7 bases between. This CDR3 has 11 residues. Germline V CDR1 and CDR2: SGHDT, YYEEEE. The CDR3 region has the DNA TGTGCCAGCAGCCCAGGAGATGGCTACACCTTC. Residues: CASSPGDGYTF.

V and J are TRBV5-1 and TRBJ2-1, with D perhaps matching TRBD1 or TRBD2 (5 bases each). Germline V gene data show CDR1 as SGHRS and CDR2 as YFSETQ. The CDR3 contains 18 residues. The V end lost 0 bases, the J end lost 7 bases, and 23 bases lay between the germline ends. CDR3 DNA: TGCGCCAGCAGCTTGGCCGGGGCGGTAGCAGGGCCCGGGAATGAGCAGTTCTTC. Its protein product is CASSLAGAVAGPGNEQFF. The whole variable domain, remainder taken from reference TRBV5-1 and TRBJ2-1, is KAGVTQTPRYLIKTRGQQVTLSCSPISGHRSVSWYQQTPGQGLQFLFEYFSETQRNKGNFPGRFSGRQFSNSRSEMNVSTLELGDSALYLCASSLAGAVAGPGNEQFFGPGTRLTVL.

This clonotype was picked up many times. This chain uses TRBV7-6 with TRBJ2-1; tentatively, D is TRBD2 (5 bases). The V and J ends lost 3 bases and 0 bases respectively, with 12 bases between them. CDR1 SGHVS and CDR2 FNYEAQ come from the germline V gene. The CDR3 is 16 residues long. CDR3 in amino acids: CASSFSGILSYNEQFF. CDR3 nucleotides: TGTGCCAGCAGCTTCTCGGGGATTCTCTCCTACAATGAGCAGTTCTTC.

This clonotype was seen more than once but under ten times. This rearrangement joins TRBV30 to TRBJ2-1; a weak D match, TRBD1 (6 bases). Per germline, CDR1 GTSNPN and CDR2 SVGIG (reference sequence). Trimming took 3 bases from V and 4 from J, leaving 13 bases between them. The CDR3 runs to 14 residues. The CDR3 protein is CAWSSKRGYNEQFF. CDR3 DNA sequence: TGTGCCTGGAGCTCGAAAAGGGGGTACAATGAGCAGTTCTTC. The full variable domain, rest sourced from reference TRBV30 and TRBJ2-1, is SQTIHQWPATLVQPVGSPLSLECTVEGTSNPNLYWYRQAAGRGLQLLFYSVGIGQISSEVPQNLSASRPQDRQFILSSKKLLLSDSGFYLCAWSSKRGYNEQFFGPGTRLTVL.

Ten or more counts support this clonotype. J is TRBJ1-4 and V is TRBV7-2; D ambiguous. Germline CDR1 SGHTA, CDR2 FQGNSA. This CDR3 is built from 13 residues. V lost 1 base, J lost 7 bases, and 7 bases lay in between. DNA of the CDR3: TGTGCCAGCAGCTTAGTTCCCGGTGAAAAACTGTTTTTT. As protein: CASSLVPGEKLFF.

The gene calls are TRBV28 and TRBJ1-3, with a weak D call TRBD1 (5 bases). Looked up from germline, CDR1 is MDHEN and CDR2 is SYDVKM. Trimming pared 3 bases from V and 2 bases from J, leaving 20 bases between. The CDR3 is 18 amino acids. DNA of the CDR3: TGTGCCAGCAGTTTGGGGCCGAATCTAGGTTATACTGGAAACACCATATATTTT. It specifies CASSLGPNLGYTGNTIYF.

This clonotype was observed at least ten times. The rearrangement joins TRBV3-1 to TRBJ1-2, with D perhaps TRBD1 (6 bases). CDR1 is LGHDT, CDR2 YNNKEL, per germline (reference sequence). Trimming removed 4 bases from V and 4 bases from J, with 10 bases in between. The CDR3 extends over 13 amino acids. Written as DNA, the CDR3 is TGTGCCAGCAGCCGAGGACAGCCCTATGGCTACACCTTC. This codes for CASSRGQPYGYTF.

This clonotype was recorded at least ten times. This sequence joins TRBV6-5 and TRBJ2-7; D is perhaps TRBD1 (6 bases). The CDR3 has 15 residues. V was pared by 2 bases and J by 1 base, with 12 bases between. The germline CDR1 and CDR2 sequences are MNHEY and SVGAGI. For the CDR3, the DNA is TGTGCCAGCAGTTACACCGGGACACCTTCCTACGAGCAGTACTTC. Translation gives CASSYTGTPSYEQYF.

The chain uses TRBV7-8 and TRBJ1-5; 7 nucleotides agree with TRBD1. Germline-derived CDR1 and CDR2 are SGHVS and FQNEAQ. Germline trimming cut 6 bases from V and 2 bases from J; bases unmatched to any gene: 13. CDR3 size: 17 residues. The CDR3 nucleotides are TGTGCCAGCAGTTTGGGGCCGGACAGGAGTGGCAATCAGCCCCAGCATTTT. Protein: CASSLGPDRSGNQPQHF.

The V gene is TRBV20-1, the J gene TRBJ2-1; D ambiguous. In germline, CDR1 is DFQATT, CDR2 SNEGSKA (reference sequence). The CDR3 extends over 13 amino acids. V was trimmed by 0 bases and J by 10 bases, leaving 13 bases between them. In DNA form, the CDR3 reads TGCAGTGCTAGAGACAGGACGGAGTGGGAGCAGTTCTTC. Translated: CSARDRTEWEQFF.

This clonotype was picked up one time. The chain employs TRBV11-2 and TRBJ2-7; 9 positions agree with TRBD2. CDR1 and CDR2 (germline): SGHAT, FQNNGV. The trim removed 5 bases at V and 2 bases at J, leaving 4 bases unmatched. This CDR3 contains 14 residues. DNA for the CDR3: TGTGCCAGCAGCCGACTAGCGGTGACCTACGAGCAGTACTTC. Protein sequence: CASSRLAVTYEQYF.

This clonotype was seen ten or more times. The chain links TRBV11-2 to TRBJ1-1; no firm D call. Looked up from germline, CDR1 is SGHAT and CDR2 is FQNNGV. CDR3 size: 13 residues. The V end lost 4 bases, the J end lost 3 bases, and 9 bases lay between the germline ends. The CDR3 coding sequence is TGTGCCAGCAGCTCCGGCGGGTACACTGAAGCTTTCTTT. It encodes CASSSGGYTEAFF.

This clonotype was counted ten times or more. The V call is TRBV11-2, the J call TRBJ2-1; no firm D call. CDR1 is SGHAT, CDR2 FQNNGV, per germline. V was cut by 2 bases and J by 3 bases, with 14 bases left in between. The CDR3 contains 16 residues. The DNA of the CDR3 is TGTGCCAGCAGCTTAATGTTGGGCCCCCTCTACAATGAGCAGTTCTTC. It specifies CASSLMLGPLYNEQFF.

This sequence joins TRBV29-1 and TRBJ1-2; TRBD1 might be the D (5 bases). The CDR3 totals 14 residues. Germline V CDR1 and CDR2: SQVTM, ANQGSEA. Trimming took 7 bases from V and 5 from J, leaving 20 bases between them. The CDR3 nucleotides are TGCAGCGCCCTGACGGGGCAGCTGCAGTATGGCTACACCTTC. Protein product: CSALTGQLQYGYTF.

In this sample, this clonotype turned up a few times. The chain has TRBV11-2 and TRBJ2-7, with D perhaps matching TRBD2 (7 bases). Germline lookup yields CDR1 SGHAT and CDR2 FQNNGV. This CDR3 has 16 residues. V lost 4 bases to trimming and J lost 6 bases, with 22 bases between them. CDR3 nucleotide sequence: TGTGCCAGCAGCTCCACCGGGGGGAGGGGGGGGCGCGAGCAGTACTTC. Translating it yields CASSSTGGRGGREQYF. Complete variable domain (other parts from reference TRBV11-2 and TRBJ2-7): EAGVAQSPRYKIIEKRQSVAFWCNPISGHATLYWYQQILGQGPKLLIQFQNNGVVDDSQLPKDRFSAERLKGVDSTLKIQPAKLEDSAVYLCASSSTGGRGGREQYFGPGTRLTVT.

Many counts were recorded for this clonotype. CDR3 sequence (DNA): TGTGCCATCAGCCGGGACAGTAGCAATCAGCCCCAGCATTTT. The encoded protein is CAISRDSSNQPQHF. V usage is TRBV10-3 and J usage is TRBJ1-5; TRBD1 agrees at 7 bases. Germline CDR1 and CDR2: ENHRY and SYGVKD. The trim removed 6 bases at V and 0 bases at J, leaving 2 bases unmatched. CDR3 size: 14 residues.

Ten or more counts support this clonotype. V is TRBV6-1 and J is TRBJ1-1; no clear D gene. Germline assignment: CDR1 MNHNS and CDR2 SASEGT. V was clipped by 8 bases and J by 11 bases, with 15 bases between them. This CDR3 has 11 residues. This chain's CDR3 is CASPTYPRAFF. CDR3 in DNA: TGTGCCAGCCCAACGTACCCTCGCGCTTTCTTT.

This clonotype showed up many times. The J gene is TRBJ1-4, the V gene TRBV3-1, with no clear D. The CDR3 spans 14 residues. Trimming removed 4 bases at V and 0 bases at J, with 6 bases between. Per germline, CDR1 LGHDT and CDR2 YNNKEL (reference sequence). This chain's CDR3 is CASSPDATNEKLFF. In DNA form, the CDR3 reads TGTGCCAGCAGCCCGGATGCAACTAATGAAAAACTGTTTTTT.

The chain couples TRBV4-1 to TRBJ2-3, with TRBD2 as a possible D gene (7 bases). V shed 3 bases and J shed 5 bases, with 15 bases lying between them. CDR3 length: 15 residues. CDR1 and CDR2 (germline): MGHRA, YSYEKL. CDR3 amino acids: CASSHPGGGGDTQYF. CDR3 nucleotides: TGCGCCAGCAGCCACCCCGGGGGAGGGGGAGATACGCAGTATTTT.

The table lists this clonotype with a count of one. A much larger clone differs from this one at a single base, so this may be a read error. V and J are TRBV27 and TRBJ2-2, with TRBD1 matching over 7 bases. The CDR3 length is 15 residues. Trimming cost V 3 bases and J 4 bases; bases outside gene matches: 5. The V gene's germline CDR1 is MNHEY and CDR2 SMNVEV (reference sequence). The CDR3 DNA follows: TGTGCCAGCAGTTTCAGGGGGTTGGGCACCGGGGAGCTGTTTTTT. Amino acid sequence: CASSFRGLGTGELFF.

This sequence joins TRBV5-1 and TRBJ1-4; TRBD1 agrees at 12 bases. Germline V CDR1 and CDR2: SGHRS, YFSETQ. The CDR3 extends over 17 amino acids. J lost 2 bases, V lost 2 bases, and 4 bases had no gene match. CDR3 sequence (DNA): TGCGCCAGCAGCTTCCGGGACAGGGGGCTCACTAATGAAAAACTGTTTTTT. Amino acid sequence: CASSFRDRGLTNEKLFF.

There are a few counts of this clonotype. The rearrangement links TRBV7-8 to TRBJ1-1; 12 nucleotides line up with TRBD1. V shed 4 bases and J 1 base; nucleotides not matched to a gene: 7. CDR1 is SGHVS and CDR2 is FQNEAQ in the germline V gene. The CDR3 consists of 17 residues. The CDR3 spells CASSWKRDRGPNTEAFF. DNA for the CDR3: TGTGCCAGCAGCTGGAAACGGGACAGGGGGCCGAACACTGAAGCTTTCTTT.

V usage is TRBV3-1 and J usage is TRBJ2-1, with 8 positions matching TRBD2. This CDR3 contains 15 residues. Trimming removed 3 bases from V and 7 bases from J; junction bases left unmatched: 8. The germline V gene has CDR1 LGHDT and CDR2 YNNKEL (reference sequence). This CDR3 is CASSHRAGARNEQFF. Here the CDR3 DNA reads TGTGCCAGCAGCCACCGAGCGGGGGCGCGGAATGAGCAGTTCTTC.

The chain recombines TRBV5-4 with TRBJ2-3; 13 nucleotides align to TRBD2. CDR1 is SGHNT, CDR2 YYREEE, per germline (reference sequence). With V trimmed by 0 bases and J by 6 bases, 7 bases remained unmatched. The CDR3 is 17 amino acids. CDR3: CASSLVLAGGPRDTQYF. DNA of the CDR3: TGTGCCAGCAGCTTGGTACTAGCGGGAGGGCCGAGGGATACGCAGTATTTT.

This clonotype was recorded many times. V and J are TRBV29-1 and TRBJ2-1; TRBD2 agrees at 11 bases. The germline V gene encodes CDR1 SQVTM and CDR2 ANQGSEA. This CDR3 contains 18 residues. The V segment lost 5 bases and the J segment 0 bases; nucleotides outside the gene matches: 12. The chain's CDR3 is CSVIRLAGGKSSYNEQFF. CDR3 in DNA: TGCAGCGTTATTAGGCTAGCGGGGGGCAAGAGCTCCTACAATGAGCAGTTCTTC.

This clonotype was seen many times. The chain joins TRBV20-1 to TRBJ2-2; unclear D gene. The CDR3 spans 14 residues. In germline, CDR1 is DFQATT, CDR2 SNEGSKA (reference sequence). The V and J ends lost 1 base and 2 bases respectively, with 8 bases between them. The CDR3 DNA is TGCAGTGCTAGAGTACAGCTTAACACCGGGGAGCTGTTTTTT. Translated: CSARVQLNTGELFF.

This clonotype was counted at least ten times. The chain employs TRBV9 and TRBJ2-7; D remains unclear. The CDR3 length is 15 residues. The germline V gene encodes CDR1 SGDLS and CDR2 YYNGEE. V lost 0 bases and J lost 2, with 12 bases in between. The CDR3 loop reads CASSVGLGRTYEQYF. As DNA, the CDR3 is TGTGCCAGCAGCGTAGGGCTAGGCAGAACCTACGAGCAGTACTTC.

Ten or more counts support this clonotype. This chain uses TRBV12-3 or TRBV12-4 with TRBJ2-5, with TRBD2 matching 7 bases. V was clipped by 0 bases and J by 5 bases; unmatched bases: 3. The CDR3 is 14 residues long. DNA for the CDR3: TGTGCCAGCAGTTTAGCGGGGGGGATGGAGACCCAGTACTTC. The encoded protein is CASSLAGGMETQYF.